This passage covers 3 T cell receptor beta chains from one sample sequenced in a study of T cell responses to AZD1222 COVID-19 vaccine. Only in-frame clones appear in the TCRdb table, and some are missing; sequencing was by immunoSEQ multiplex PCR. Of tens of thousands of clones listed, around 90% are singletons. Specimen: peripheral blood, collected on day 0 of AZD1222 vaccination. The receptors shown here come from an adult in good health.

The genes are TRBV3-1 (or the pseudogene TRBV3-2) and TRBJ2-2, with 7 nucleotides matching TRBD2. The V gene's germline CDR1 is LGHDT and CDR2 YNNKEL (reference sequence). V shed 5 bases, J shed 6 bases, and the junction held 6 bases outside the gene matches. CDR3 size: 14 residues. The CDR3 bases are TGTGCCAGCAGCGCTAGGGGAGGGTCCGGGGAGCTGTTTTTT. Translation: CASSARGGSGELFF.

The rearrangement joins TRBV19 to TRBJ2-6; perhaps TRBD1 as D (6 bases). Germline V gene lookup returns CDR1 LNHDA and CDR2 SQIVND (reference sequence). CDR3 size: 17 residues. Trimming left V 7 bases short and J 2 bases short, with 18 bases between. This CDR3 reads CASTVPTGKAGANVLTF. CDR3 nucleotide sequence: TGTGCCAGTACCGTCCCGACAGGAAAGGCTGGGGCCAACGTCCTGACTTTC.

V gene TRBV10-3 combines with J gene TRBJ2-5; D may match TRBD1 or TRBD2 (5 bases each). From germline, CDR1 is ENHRY and CDR2 SYGVKD. Trimming pared 1 base from V and 2 bases from J, leaving 5 bases between. The CDR3 is 13 residues long. This CDR3 is CAISEWGQETQYF. The CDR3 coding sequence is TGTGCCATCAGTGAGTGGGGGCAAGAGACCCAGTACTTC.